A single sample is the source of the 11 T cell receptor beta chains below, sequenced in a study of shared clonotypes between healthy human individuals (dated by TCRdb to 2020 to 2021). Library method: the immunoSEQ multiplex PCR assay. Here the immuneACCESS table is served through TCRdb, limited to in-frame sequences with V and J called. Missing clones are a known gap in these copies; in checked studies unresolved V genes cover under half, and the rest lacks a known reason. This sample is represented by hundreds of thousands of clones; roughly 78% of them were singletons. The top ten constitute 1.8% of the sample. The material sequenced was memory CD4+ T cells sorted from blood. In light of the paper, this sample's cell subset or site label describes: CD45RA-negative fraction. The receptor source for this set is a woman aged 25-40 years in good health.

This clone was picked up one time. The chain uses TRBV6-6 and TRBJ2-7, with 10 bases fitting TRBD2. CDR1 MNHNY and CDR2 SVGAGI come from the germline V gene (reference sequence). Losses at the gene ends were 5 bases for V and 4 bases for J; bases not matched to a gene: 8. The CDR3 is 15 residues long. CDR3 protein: CASSRAAGGLYEQYF. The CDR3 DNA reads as TGTGCCAGCAGTAGGGCAGCGGGAGGGCTGTACGAGCAGTACTTC.

The CDR3 DNA follows: TGTGCCACCAGCAGAGAAACTAGTGCCAACACAGATACGCAGTATTTT. Amino acids: CATSRETSANTDTQYF. This sequence joins TRBV15 and TRBJ2-3; D is perhaps TRBD2 (5 bases). Trimming cost V 0 bases and J 2 bases, with 12 bases left between them. Germline CDR1 reads LNHNV; CDR2 reads YYDKDF (reference sequence). The CDR3 runs to 16 residues.

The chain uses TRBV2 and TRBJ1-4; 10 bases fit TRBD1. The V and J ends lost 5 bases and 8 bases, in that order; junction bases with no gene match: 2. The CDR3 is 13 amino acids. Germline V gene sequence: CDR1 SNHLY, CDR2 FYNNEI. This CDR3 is CASSRQGAEKLFF. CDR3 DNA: TGTGCCAGCAGTAGACAGGGGGCGGAAAAACTGTTTTTT.

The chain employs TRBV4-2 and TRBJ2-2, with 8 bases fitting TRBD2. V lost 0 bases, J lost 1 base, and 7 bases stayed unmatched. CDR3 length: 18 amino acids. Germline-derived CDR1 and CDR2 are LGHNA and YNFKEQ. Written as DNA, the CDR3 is TGTGCCAGCAGCCAAGACCTACTAGCGGCCGGGAACACCGGGGAGCTGTTTTTT. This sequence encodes CASSQDLLAAGNTGELFF.

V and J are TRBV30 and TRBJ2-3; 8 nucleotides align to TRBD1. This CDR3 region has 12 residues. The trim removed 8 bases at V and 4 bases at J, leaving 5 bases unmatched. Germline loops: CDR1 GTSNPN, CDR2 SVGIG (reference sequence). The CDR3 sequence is CAGQGSADTQYF. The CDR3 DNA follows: TGTGCCGGACAGGGTTCCGCAGATACGCAGTATTTT.

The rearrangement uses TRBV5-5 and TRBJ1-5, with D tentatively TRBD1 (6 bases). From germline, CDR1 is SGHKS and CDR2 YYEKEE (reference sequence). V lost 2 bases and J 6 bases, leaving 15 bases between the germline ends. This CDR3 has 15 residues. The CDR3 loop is CASSLGFGGRQPQHF. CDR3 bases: TGTGCCAGCAGCTTAGGATTTGGGGGCCGTCAGCCCCAGCATTTT.

DNA of the CDR3: TGTGCCAGCTCAGAATTATCGGGACAGGATAATGAAAAACTGTTTTTT. It encodes CASSELSGQDNEKLFF. This sequence joins TRBV18 and TRBJ1-4, with TRBD1 identical over 8 bases. This CDR3 contains 16 residues. V gave up 5 bases and J gave up 4 bases; unmatched junction bases: 9. Germline CDR1 is KGHSH and CDR2 is LQKENI.

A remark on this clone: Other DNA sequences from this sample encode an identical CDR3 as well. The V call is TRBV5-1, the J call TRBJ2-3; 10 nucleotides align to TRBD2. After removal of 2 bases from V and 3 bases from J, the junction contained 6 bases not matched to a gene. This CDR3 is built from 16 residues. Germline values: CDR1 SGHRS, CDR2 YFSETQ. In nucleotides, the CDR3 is TGCGCCAGCAGCTTAGGGCTAGCGGGAGAGACAGATACGCAGTATTTT. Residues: CASSLGLAGETDTQYF.

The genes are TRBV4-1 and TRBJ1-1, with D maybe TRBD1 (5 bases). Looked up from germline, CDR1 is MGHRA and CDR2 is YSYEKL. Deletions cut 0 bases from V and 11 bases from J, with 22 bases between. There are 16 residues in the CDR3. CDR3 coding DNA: TGCGCCAGCAGCCAAGACCCCCCCCAGGGCGACGTTCGGGCTTTCTTT. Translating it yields CASSQDPPQGDVRAFF.

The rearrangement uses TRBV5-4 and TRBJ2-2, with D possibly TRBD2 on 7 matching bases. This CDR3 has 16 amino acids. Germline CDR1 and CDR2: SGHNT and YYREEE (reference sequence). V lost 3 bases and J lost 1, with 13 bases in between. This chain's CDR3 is CASSSGGRGNTGELFF. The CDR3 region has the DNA TGTGCCAGCAGCTCGGGGGGCCGGGGGAACACCGGGGAGCTGTTTTTT.

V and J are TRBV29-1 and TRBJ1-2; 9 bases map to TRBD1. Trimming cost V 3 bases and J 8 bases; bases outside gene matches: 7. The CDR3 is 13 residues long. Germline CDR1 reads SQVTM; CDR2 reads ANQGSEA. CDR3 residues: CSVDIGQGFGYTF. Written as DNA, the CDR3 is TGCAGCGTTGACATAGGACAGGGGTTCGGCTACACCTTC.